The 6 T cell receptor beta chains below were found in one sample sequenced in a study of shared clonotypes between healthy human individuals. Sequencing used immunoSEQ multiplex PCR; TCRdb keeps in-frame clones, though not all of them. Of 1.5 million to 2.5 million clones listed, about 95% were seen once; the top ten hold less than 1.5%. Terminally differentiated effector memory CD45RA+ cells were excluded from the naive CD8 cells, which were CD45RO-negative and positively selected for CCR7. Sequenced input: naive CD8+ T cells sorted from blood. The source is a man aged 18 to 29 in good health.

The chain carries TRBV7-9 and TRBJ2-2; TRBD1 matches at 9 bases. J lost 13 bases, V lost 3 bases, and 6 bases had no gene match. Germline lookup yields CDR1 SEHNR and CDR2 FQNEAQ (reference sequence). The CDR3 loop spans 13 amino acids. CDR3 DNA sequence: TGTGCCAGCAGCTTCGAGTCGGACAGGGGGCTGTTTTTT. Its protein product is CASSFESDRGLFF.

The chain carries TRBV7-2 and TRBJ2-7; 7 bases fit TRBD1. The germline CDR1 and CDR2 sequences are SGHTA and FQGNSA. The CDR3 totals 13 residues. The trim removed 8 bases at V and 2 bases at J, leaving 6 bases unmatched. The CDR3 region has the DNA TGTGCCAGCGCCTTGCAGGGGGCCTACGAGCAGTACTTC. This sequence encodes CASALQGAYEQYF. The full variable domain, in which reference TRBV7-2 and TRBJ2-7 provide the parts outside the CDR3, is GAGVSQSPSNKVTEKGKDVELRCDPISGHTALYWYRQSLGQGLEFLIYFQGNSAPDKSGLPSDRFSAERTGGSVSTLTIQRTQQEDSAVYLCASALQGAYEQYFGPGTRLTVT.

CDR3 DNA sequence: TGTGCCAGCAGCCCAGAAGGGACTAGCGTCTTAGATACGCAGTATTTT. As protein: CASSPEGTSVLDTQYF. The chain carries TRBV9 and TRBJ2-3, with TRBD2 matching over 10 bases. The junction had 10 bases not matched to a gene; V was cut back by 4 bases and J by 5 bases. Germline values: CDR1 SGDLS, CDR2 YYNGEE. This CDR3 has 16 amino acids.

This chain uses TRBV4-1 with TRBJ1-1; no reliable D call. V was shortened by 7 bases and J by 4 bases, with 19 bases between the two germline ends. There are 15 residues in the CDR3. Germline loops: CDR1 MGHRA, CDR2 YSYEKL. The CDR3 DNA is TGCGCCAGCAACCCGGCTTCAGCGGGCATCACTGAAGCTTTCTTT. Translated, it gives CASNPASAGITEAFF.

The chain joins TRBV28 to TRBJ1-5, with 7 bases lining up with TRBD1. Germline CDR1 is MDHEN and CDR2 is SYDVKM. Trimming at V came to 2 bases and at J to 0 bases, leaving 4 bases not matched to a gene. The CDR3 spans 16 residues. CDR3 coding DNA: TGTGCCAGCAGTTTAGACAGGGTTTATAGCAATCAGCCCCAGCATTTT. Residues: CASSLDRVYSNQPQHF.

The chain joins TRBV2 to TRBJ1-2, with no clear D. The V end lost 7 bases, the J end lost 5 bases, and 14 bases lay between the germline ends. CDR3 length: 13 amino acids. Germline V gene lookup returns CDR1 SNHLY and CDR2 FYNNEI. This chain's CDR3 is CASIDRVGYGYTF. The CDR3 DNA is TGTGCCAGCATCGACCGGGTAGGGTATGGCTACACCTTC.